Listed below are T cell receptor beta chains from one sample, sequenced in a study of CD8 T cells in ankylosing spondylitis. A single record per CDR3 protein comes from TCRdb applying MiXCR to the 5' RACE reads. The sample shows 250,000 or so distinct CDR3 sequences, about 11% of them seen only once. The sample comprised blood, either unsorted or a sorted T cell fraction (not recorded which). The receptors shown here come from a male donor with ankylosing spondylitis or in good health (not recorded which). Both conserved end residues are part of each CDR3. Rows may omit the clone size; those that give it use once, few, many or a size class.

J gene: TRBJ2-7
clone size: many
V gene: TRBV5-1
CDR3 protein: CASSRGQGAYEQYF

J gene: TRBJ2-5
clone size: many
V gene: TRBV6-5
CDR3 protein: CASSYSQETQYF

J gene: TRBJ1-3
clone size: .
V gene: TRBV11-1
CDR3 protein: CASSPQGTGPSSGNTIYF

J gene: TRBJ1-4
clone size: .
V gene: TRBV30
CDR3 protein: CAWTPGTGANEKLFF

J gene: TRBJ1-5
clone size: .
V gene: TRBV19
CDR3 protein: CACHRDSNQPQHF

J gene: TRBJ2-2
clone size: many
V gene: TRBV5-1
CDR3 protein: CASSLHGTGELFF

J gene: TRBJ2-1
clone size: many
V gene: TRBV19
CDR3 protein: CASTATQSSYNEQFF

J gene: TRBJ2-1
clone size: many
V gene: TRBV21-1
CDR3 protein: CASPWAVNEQFF

J gene: TRBJ2-1
clone size: many
V gene: TRBV15
CDR3 protein: CATSRDNRGSYNEQFF

J gene: TRBJ2-7
clone size: few
V gene: TRBV30
CDR3 protein: CAWTRQGVSYEQYF

J gene: TRBJ2-3
clone size: many
V gene: TRBV10-3
CDR3 protein: CAISGGQHTDTQYF

J gene: TRBJ2-1
clone size: many
V gene: TRBV12-3/TRBV12-4
CDR3 protein: CASSFGRNPYNEQFF

J gene: TRBJ2-1
clone size: .
V gene: TRBV18
CDR3 protein: CASSRDRPSSYNEQFF

J gene: TRBJ2-1
clone size: many
V gene: TRBV5-1
CDR3 protein: CASSLGLAGGFYNEQFF

J gene: TRBJ2-1
clone size: .
V gene: TRBV6-1
CDR3 protein: CASSEPPTSGGHEQFF

J gene: TRBJ1-1
clone size: many
V gene: TRBV7-2
CDR3 protein: CASSFLGMNTEAFF

J gene: TRBJ2-2
clone size: many
V gene: TRBV24-1
CDR3 protein: CATSDGGGGNTGELFF

J gene: TRBJ2-7
clone size: many
V gene: TRBV10-3
CDR3 protein: CAISERGQSSYEQYF

J gene: TRBJ2-3
clone size: many
V gene: TRBV30
CDR3 protein: CAWSATDTQYF

J gene: TRBJ2-1
clone size: many
V gene: TRBV7-9
CDR3 protein: CASSLGLAGVQFF

J gene: TRBJ1-1
clone size: many
V gene: TRBV25-1
CDR3 protein: CASMGQGASEAFF

J gene: TRBJ2-3
clone size: many
V gene: TRBV2
CDR3 protein: CASIQGIKADTQYF

J gene: TRBJ2-3
clone size: many
V gene: TRBV7-2
CDR3 protein: CASSFFRATSTDTQYF

J gene: TRBJ2-1
clone size: .
V gene: TRBV7-9
CDR3 protein: CASSPPFMDEQFF

J gene: TRBJ2-7
clone size: many
V gene: TRBV20-1
CDR3 protein: CSALGTGWEQYF

J gene: TRBJ1-4
clone size: many
V gene: TRBV4-1
CDR3 protein: CASSMNPGQENEKLFF

J gene: TRBJ2-1
clone size: .
V gene: TRBV7-2
CDR3 protein: CAHPGFLSYNEQFF

J gene: TRBJ2-7
clone size: many
V gene: TRBV3-1
CDR3 protein: CASSPGSPEQYF

J gene: TRBJ1-4
clone size: many
V gene: TRBV27
CDR3 protein: CASSLSRAEKLFF

J gene: TRBJ2-5
clone size: many
V gene: TRBV7-2
CDR3 protein: CASSGRGKTQYF

J gene: TRBJ1-1
clone size: .
V gene: TRBV5-1
CDR3 protein: CASSSPIGGHTEAFF

J gene: TRBJ2-1
clone size: many
V gene: TRBV27
CDR3 protein: CASSLDSWPSNNEQFF

J gene: TRBJ2-4
clone size: few
V gene: TRBV5-4
CDR3 protein: CASSLDGGSGRNIQYF

J gene: TRBJ2-7
clone size: few
V gene: TRBV10-3
CDR3 protein: CATATGTPYEQYF

J gene: TRBJ2-2
clone size: many
V gene: TRBV6-2/TRBV6-3
CDR3 protein: CASSGITNTGELFF

J gene: TRBJ2-1
clone size: many
V gene: TRBV12-3/TRBV12-4
CDR3 protein: CASSPGGLATSYNEQFF

J gene: TRBJ1-2
clone size: few
V gene: TRBV4-1
CDR3 protein: CVSSQALQGNYGYTF

J gene: TRBJ1-4
clone size: few
V gene: TRBV2
CDR3 protein: CASSGQTRNEKLFF

J gene: TRBJ1-5
clone size: .
V gene: TRBV7-2
CDR3 protein: CASSLVSGQGYQPQHF

J gene: TRBJ2-5
clone size: .
V gene: TRBV7-2
CDR3 protein: CASSYLGIQETQYF

J gene: TRBJ2-3
clone size: .
V gene: TRBV7-2
CDR3 protein: CASSSLAGDTDTQYF

J gene: TRBJ1-2
clone size: few
V gene: TRBV30
CDR3 protein: CAWSEPLSAAISYGYTF

J gene: TRBJ2-5
clone size: many
V gene: TRBV12-3/TRBV12-4
CDR3 protein: CASSFGESETQYF

J gene: TRBJ1-1
clone size: .
V gene: TRBV6-5
CDR3 protein: CASEDGNTEAFF

J gene: TRBJ2-7
clone size: many
V gene: TRBV5-1
CDR3 protein: CASSWARTGSYEQYF

J gene: TRBJ2-1
clone size: many
V gene: TRBV10-3
CDR3 protein: CAIRGGRVHEQFF

J gene: TRBJ1-2
clone size: many
V gene: TRBV6-2/TRBV6-3
CDR3 protein: CASSLKGKSYGYTF

J gene: TRBJ1-6
clone size: few
V gene: TRBV6-1
CDR3 protein: CASSRGQAYNSPLHF

J gene: TRBJ1-6
clone size: many
V gene: TRBV20-1
CDR3 protein: CSARPGRRGADNSPLHF

J gene: TRBJ2-2
clone size: .
V gene: TRBV11-2
CDR3 protein: CASSFVSPGGTGELFF

J gene: TRBJ2-1
clone size: .
V gene: TRBV27
CDR3 protein: CASTPGTGAKHKQFF

J gene: TRBJ2-1
clone size: many
V gene: TRBV11-1
CDR3 protein: CASSLSLAGAVGSYNEQFF

J gene: TRBJ2-5
clone size: many
V gene: TRBV15
CDR3 protein: CATSVQGIFGTQYF